The 15 T cell receptor beta chains presented below share a single source sample, sequenced in a study of T cells after yellow fever vaccination. TCRdb re-analysed the 5' RACE reads in MiXCR, keeping a single row per CDR3 protein. The repertoire holds around 360,000 distinct CDR3 sequences, with roughly 11% as singletons. The sample consisted of PBMCs, taken on the day of the first yellow fever vaccination. These TCRs come from a man in his late teens or twenties who received the YFV17D yellow fever vaccine.

This clonotype was found many times. This chain links TRBV12-3 or TRBV12-4 with TRBJ1-3; no reliable D call. The V end lost 1 base, the J end lost 5 bases, and 3 bases lay between the germline ends. The CDR3 length is 12 residues. The CDR3 DNA follows: TGTGCCAGCAGTTTAGAACGAAACACCATATATTTT. It encodes CASSLERNTIYF.

This clonotype turned up a few times. The V gene is TRBV20-1, the J gene TRBJ2-7, with a weak D call TRBD2 (5 bases). Germline values: CDR1 DFQATT, CDR2 SNEGSKA (reference sequence). The V and J ends lost 4 bases and 2 bases respectively, with 12 bases between them. The length of the CDR3 is 13 residues. CDR3 in DNA: TGCAGTGCTACGAGCGGTGAACCCTACGAGCAGTACTTC. This codes for CSATSGEPYEQYF.

This chain links TRBV4-1 with TRBJ2-2; 10 bases match TRBD2. From germline, CDR1 is MGHRA and CDR2 YSYEKL. The CDR3 runs to 17 residues. V shed 4 bases, J shed 3 bases, and the junction held 8 bases outside the gene matches. The DNA of the CDR3 is TGCGCCAGCAGCCGGCGAAACGGACTAGCGGACACCGGGGAGCTGTTTTTT. Protein: CASSRRNGLADTGELFF.

This clonotype has ten or more counts. This chain links TRBV5-1 with TRBJ2-1; the D gene could be TRBD1 or TRBD2 (6 bases each). CDR3 length: 15 amino acids. The germline V and J ends were trimmed by 0 bases and 7 bases, with 14 bases remaining between them. CDR1 and CDR2 from the germline V gene are SGHRS and YFSETQ. The chain's CDR3 is CASSLEVGGTNEQFF. The CDR3, as DNA: TGCGCCAGCAGCTTGGAGGTGGGGGGCACAAATGAGCAGTTCTTC.

This clonotype came up a few times. The J gene is TRBJ2-1, the V gene TRBV20-1; 8 nucleotides align to TRBD2. The germline V gene encodes CDR1 DFQATT and CDR2 SNEGSKA (reference sequence). The junction had 5 bases not matched to a gene; V was cut back by 5 bases and J by 8 bases. There are 12 residues in the CDR3. The CDR3 here is CSAHDGGDEQFF. The CDR3 DNA reads as TGCAGTGCTCACGACGGGGGGGATGAGCAGTTCTTC.

This sequence joins TRBV12-3 or TRBV12-4 and TRBJ2-5; perhaps TRBD1 as D (6 bases). The CDR3 length is 15 residues. V lost 3 bases and J 0 bases, leaving 11 bases between the germline ends. The CDR3 DNA sequence: TGTGCCAGCAGTTTCGCGCAGGGGTACCAAGAGACCCAGTACTTC. Translating gives CASSFAQGYQETQYF.

The chain is built from TRBV3-1 and TRBJ2-3, with D tentatively TRBD2 (6 bases). CDR3 length: 15 amino acids. From germline, CDR1 is LGHDT and CDR2 YNNKEL (reference sequence). Trimming pared 1 base from V and 6 bases from J, leaving 14 bases between. The CDR3 bases are TGTGCCAGCAGCCAAGTTCTGGAAGGGAGGGATACGCAGTATTTT. Protein sequence: CASSQVLEGRDTQYF.

This clonotype has only a few counts. The chain joins TRBV6-1 to TRBJ2-3; 10 positions agree with TRBD2. J was trimmed by 7 bases and V by 6 bases; bases with no gene match: 10. This CDR3 has 15 amino acids. The germline V gene encodes CDR1 MNHNS and CDR2 SASEGT. The CDR3 region is CASRGTSGGANTQYF. The CDR3 bases are TGTGCCAGCAGGGGGACAAGCGGGGGGGCAAATACGCAGTATTTT.

This clonotype was found a few times. This chain connects TRBV12-3 or TRBV12-4 to TRBJ2-7; no reliable D call. With 8 bases removed from V and 3 bases from J, the gap between germline ends came to 17 bases. This CDR3 has 14 amino acids. The chain's CDR3 is CASSPRTLVYEQYF. The CDR3 bases are TGTGCCAGCTCCCCTCGGACCCTTGTCTACGAGCAGTACTTC.

This clonotype occurred a few times. This rearrangement joins TRBV12-3 or TRBV12-4 to TRBJ2-7, with 8 bases aligning to TRBD1. V shed 5 bases and J 2 bases; nucleotides not matched to a gene: 5. The CDR3 loop spans 14 amino acids. The CDR3: CASSIRDRPYEQYV. DNA for the CDR3: TGTGCCAGCAGTATCCGGGACAGGCCCTACGAGCAGTACGTC.

This clonotype came up a few times. The chain uses TRBV5-5 and TRBJ1-5; TRBD1 might be the D (5 bases). CDR1 is SGHKS, CDR2 YYEKEE, per germline (reference sequence). Trimming left V 3 bases short and J 9 bases short, with 10 bases between. The CDR3 is 12 amino acids. CDR3 sequence reads: CASSYVRGPQHF. Here the CDR3 DNA reads TGTGCCAGCAGCTACGTGAGGGGGCCCCAGCATTTT.

This clonotype was observed a few times. V and J are TRBV7-9 and TRBJ1-1; TRBD1 agrees at 7 bases. CDR3 size: 15 residues. Germline loops: CDR1 SEHNR, CDR2 FQNEAQ (reference sequence). V trimming: 7 bases; J trimming: 5 bases; junction bases outside the gene matches: 13. Here the CDR3 DNA reads TGTGCCAGCACCGTGACCGGGACAGAGAGTACTGAAGCTTTCTTT. Residues: CASTVTGTESTEAFF.

V usage is TRBV5-6 and J usage is TRBJ2-3; D unresolved. Germline V gene sequence: CDR1 SGHDT, CDR2 YYEEEE. The CDR3 has 14 residues. V lost 4 bases and J lost 2, with 11 bases in between. The CDR3 nucleotides are TGTGCCAGCAGCCGCAAGCACTTCACAGATACGCAGTATTTT. This encodes CASSRKHFTDTQYF.

The rearrangement uses TRBV20-1 and TRBJ1-5; no clear D gene. The germline V gene encodes CDR1 DFQATT and CDR2 SNEGSKA (reference sequence). The CDR3 runs 13 residues. V gave up 5 bases and J gave up 7 bases, with 15 bases separating them. CDR3 nucleotides: TGCAGTGCTGAACCCGGATTCAGGCAGCCCCAGCATTTT. It yields the protein CSAEPGFRQPQHF.

This clonotype was counted between two and nine times. The chain combines TRBV7-9 with TRBJ2-7, with 11 positions matching TRBD2. The CDR3 is made up of 16 amino acids. The J segment lost 2 bases and the V segment lost 4 bases, leaving 7 bases of the junction unmatched. CDR1 and CDR2 (germline): SEHNR, FQNEAQ (reference sequence). CDR3 protein: CASSWGTSGTPYEQYF. CDR3 nucleotides: TGTGCCAGCAGCTGGGGGACTAGCGGAACCCCCTACGAGCAGTACTTC.